This TCR beta chain was obtained from a study of T-cell reconstitution after alpha-beta-depleted transplantation in children. The J segment lost 4 bases and the V segment lost 3 bases, leaving 7 bases of the junction unmatched. Germline-derived CDR1 and CDR2 are DFQATT and SNEGSKA (reference sequence). CDR3 size: 15 residues. This clonotype has more than one count but fewer than ten. As it was prepared, the TCRbeta library received unique molecular identifiers. TCRdb processed the PCR reads anew with MiXCR; each CDR3 protein has one entry. The repertoire holds around 500,000 distinct CDR3 sequences, with roughly 24% as singletons.

The rearrangement joins TRBV20-1 to TRBJ2-1, with TRBD2 matching over 9 bases. Specimen: PBMCs, mostly from graft donor cells, collected 360 days after TCRalphabeta/CD19-depleted stem cell transplant. The sequence was obtained from a boy less than two years old who had a stem cell transplant for acute myeloid leukemia, so the T cells may come from the graft donor. CDR3 loop: CSASTGTSPYNEQFF. The CDR3 bases are TGCAGTGCTAGTACCGGGACTAGCCCGTACAATGAGCAGTTCTTC.